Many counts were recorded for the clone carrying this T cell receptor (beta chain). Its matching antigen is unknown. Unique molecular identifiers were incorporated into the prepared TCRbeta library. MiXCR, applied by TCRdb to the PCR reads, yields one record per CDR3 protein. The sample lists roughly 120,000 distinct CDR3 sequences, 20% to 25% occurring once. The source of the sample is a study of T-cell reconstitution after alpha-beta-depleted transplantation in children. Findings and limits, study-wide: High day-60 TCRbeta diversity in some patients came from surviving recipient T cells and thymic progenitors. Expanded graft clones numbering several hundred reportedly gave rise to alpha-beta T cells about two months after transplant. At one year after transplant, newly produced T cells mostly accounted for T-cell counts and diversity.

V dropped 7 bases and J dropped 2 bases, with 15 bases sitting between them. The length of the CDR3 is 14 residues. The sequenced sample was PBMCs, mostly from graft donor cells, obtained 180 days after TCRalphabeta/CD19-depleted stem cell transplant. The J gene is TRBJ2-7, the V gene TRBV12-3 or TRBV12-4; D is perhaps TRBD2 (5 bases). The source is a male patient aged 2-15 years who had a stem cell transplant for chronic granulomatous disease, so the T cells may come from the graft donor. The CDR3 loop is CASTIGRGTYEQYF. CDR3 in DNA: TGTGCCAGCACCATTGGTCGGGGAACCTACGAGCAGTACTTC.